This T cell receptor (beta chain) was captured by sequencing in a study of blood T cell repertoires in COVID-19. At the level of the study: Specimens from acute and convalescent COVID-19 originated in the United States, Italy and Spain. PBMCs, B-cell-depleted T cells, or T cells were the source of the cDNA or gDNA that made up the material.

J was trimmed by 3 bases and V by 0 bases; bases with no gene match: 5. The CDR3 is 15 residues long. Germline V CDR1 and CDR2: SGDLS, YYNGEE. Profiled with immunoSEQ multiplex PCR; TCRdb holds only in-frame clones, not every one. Here the sample spans about 270,000 clones, around 86% being singletons. This receptor was obtained from a woman between 18 and 29 years old who had recovered from COVID-19. Sequences were obtained from PBMCs or T cells enriched from blood (not recorded which). This rearrangement joins TRBV9 to TRBJ1-2; 7 nucleotides align to TRBD1. The CDR3 DNA reads TGTGCCAGCAGCGTAGCGGACAGGTGGGACTATGGCTACACCTTC. Residues: CASSVADRWDYGYTF.